The clone carrying this T cell receptor (beta chain) has more than one count but fewer than ten. The PCR was carried out with 60 Vbeta primers and 13 Jbeta primers. Sequencing used immunoSEQ multiplex PCR; TCRdb keeps in-frame clones, though not all of them. The table lists under 150,000 clones, 82% of them singletons, with less than 3% in the top ten. This entry is derived from a study of cytomegalovirus exposure and HLA in healthy donors. Overall study: HLA-typed donors contributed 80 million or so unique TCRs, which were held in an early data release.

This CDR3 has 15 residues. V was trimmed by 5 bases and J by 0 bases, leaving 14 bases between them. Germline-derived CDR1 and CDR2 are MDHEN and SYDVKM. The sample was PBMCs. The J gene is TRBJ2-7, the V gene TRBV28; the D is unclear. This TCR was recovered from a male donor in good health and CMV-seronegative. The CDR3 spells CASSTISESSYEQYF. Written as DNA, the CDR3 is TGTGCCAGCAGTACCATCAGCGAGAGCTCCTACGAGCAGTACTTC. Full variable domain (outside the CDR3, taken from reference TRBV28 and TRBJ2-7): DVKVTQSSRYLVKRTGEKVFLECVQDMDHENMFWYRQDPGLGLRLIYFSYDVKMKEKGDIPEGYSVSREKKERFSLILESASTNQTSMYLCASSTISESSYEQYFGPGTRLTVT.